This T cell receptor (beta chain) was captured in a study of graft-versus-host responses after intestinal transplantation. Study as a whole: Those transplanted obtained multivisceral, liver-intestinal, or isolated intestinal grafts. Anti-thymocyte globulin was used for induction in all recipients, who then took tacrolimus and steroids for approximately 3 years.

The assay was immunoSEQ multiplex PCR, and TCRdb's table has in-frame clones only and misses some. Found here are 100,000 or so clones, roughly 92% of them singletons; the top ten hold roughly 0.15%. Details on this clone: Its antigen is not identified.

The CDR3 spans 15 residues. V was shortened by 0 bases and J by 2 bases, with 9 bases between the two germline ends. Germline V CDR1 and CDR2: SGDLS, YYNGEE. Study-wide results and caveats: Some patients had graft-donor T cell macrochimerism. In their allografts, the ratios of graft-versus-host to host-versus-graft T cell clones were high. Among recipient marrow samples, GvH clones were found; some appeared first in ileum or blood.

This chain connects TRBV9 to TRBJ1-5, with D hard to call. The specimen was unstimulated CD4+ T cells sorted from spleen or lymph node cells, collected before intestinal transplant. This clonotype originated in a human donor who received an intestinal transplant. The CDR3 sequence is CASSVGPGGNQPQHF. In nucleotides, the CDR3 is TGTGCCAGCAGCGTAGGGCCAGGTGGCAATCAGCCCCAGCATTTT.